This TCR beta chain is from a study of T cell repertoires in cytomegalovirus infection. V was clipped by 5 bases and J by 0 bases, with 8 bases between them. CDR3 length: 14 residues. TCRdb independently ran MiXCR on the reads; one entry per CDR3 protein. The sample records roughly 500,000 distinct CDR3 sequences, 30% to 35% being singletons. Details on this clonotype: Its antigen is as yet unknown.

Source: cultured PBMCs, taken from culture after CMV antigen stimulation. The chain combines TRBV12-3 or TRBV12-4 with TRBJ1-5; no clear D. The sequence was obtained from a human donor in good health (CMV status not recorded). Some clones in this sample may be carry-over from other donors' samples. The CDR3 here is CASSDGYSNQPQHF. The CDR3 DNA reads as TGTGCCAGCAGTGACGGATATAGCAATCAGCCCCAGCATTTT.